The sequence of this TCR beta chain was determined in a study of radiotherapy plus CTLA-4 blockade in lung cancer listed by TCRdb under 2018. Study-wide context: Among the enrolled patients, approximately 18% had an objective response, and 31% reached disease control. Points the paper makes about the study in general: After treatment with radiotherapy and ipilimumab, TCR clones that originated in tumors expanded in peripheral blood. The strongest predictors of response were reported to be early dynamic shifts in blood T cell clones along with a rise in serum interferon-beta following radiation.

Turning to this clone: Which antigen it targets is not known. Qualities for individual bases were not recorded, and no much larger clone is one base off.

Taken from cysteine to phenylalanine, the CDR3 has 14 residues. Solely the CDR3 DNA is kept, with 42 bases framed from the first base. Between the V and J ends, shortened by 2 bases and 5 bases respectively, the junction contains 10 bases. The germline V gene supplies CDR1 SGHTA and CDR2 FQGTGA. The library was made by the immunoSEQ multiplex PCR assay. The immuneACCESS repertoire file appears here via TCRdb, limited to in-frame rearrangements. These files lack a portion of the clones; in checked studies, under half of the deficit traces to unresolved V genes, and the cause of the others is not known. This sample has around 90,000 clones in its table, and over 80% of those were observed once. The top ten hold less than 15% of the sample. Focal radiation therapy combined with CTLA-4 blockade (ipilimumab) was tested in patients with chemo-refractory metastatic non-small-cell lung cancer.

The receptor was isolated from a human donor with non-small cell lung cancer that progressed on radiotherapy plus ipilimumab. The sequence is built from TRBV7-3 and TRBJ2-1; the D gene is possibly TRBD1 or TRBD2, with 5 bases matching each. The sequenced sample was peripheral blood, obtained from a patient treated with radiotherapy plus ipilimumab. The sequenced DNA is TGTGCCAGCAGCTTACGGGGCCCTAACAATGAGCAGTTCTTC. It is translated as CASSLRGPNNEQFF.